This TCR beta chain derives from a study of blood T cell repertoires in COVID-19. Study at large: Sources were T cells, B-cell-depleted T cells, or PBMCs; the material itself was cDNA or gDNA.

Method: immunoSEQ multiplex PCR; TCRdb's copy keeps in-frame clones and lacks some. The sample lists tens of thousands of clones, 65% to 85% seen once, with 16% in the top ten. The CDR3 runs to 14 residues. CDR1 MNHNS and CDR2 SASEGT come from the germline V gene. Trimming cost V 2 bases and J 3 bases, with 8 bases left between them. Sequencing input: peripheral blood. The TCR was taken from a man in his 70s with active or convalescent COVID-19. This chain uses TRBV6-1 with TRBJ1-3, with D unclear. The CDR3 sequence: CASSELGLGNTIYF. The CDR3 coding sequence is TGTGCCAGCAGTGAACTGGGCCTTGGAAACACCATATATTTT.